The 3 T cell receptor beta chains in this list originate from one sample, sequenced in a study of control samples from healthy donors and cancer patients. TCRdb's table, derived via immunoSEQ multiplex PCR, lists solely in-frame clones and lacks some. The table has 130,000 or so clones, approximately 92% seen once. The sample taken for sequencing was blood. The source of these receptors is a young man in good health.

The chain couples TRBV30 to TRBJ1-2; TRBD1 matches 10 bases. V was clipped by 5 bases and J by 0 bases; unmatched bases: 9. The CDR3 consists of 16 residues. Germline loops: CDR1 GTSNPN, CDR2 SVGIG (reference sequence). The CDR3 sequence: CAWQGTGEEANYGYTF. DNA for the CDR3: TGTGCCTGGCAAGGGACAGGGGAAGAAGCTAACTATGGCTACACCTTC.

In its sample, this clone was seen once. The rearrangement links TRBV4-1 to TRBJ1-4; no reliable D call. The CDR3 sequence is 15 residues long. V was trimmed by 1 base and J by 4 bases, leaving 10 bases between them. The V gene's germline CDR1 is MGHRA and CDR2 YSYEKL. The CDR3 region has the DNA TGCGCCAGCAGCCAAGTTTGGGGTGGTAATGAAAAACTGTTTTTT. It encodes CASSQVWGGNEKLFF.

The chain recombines TRBV7-9 with TRBJ2-3; TRBD2 is a possible D gene (6 bases). The length of the CDR3 is 13 residues. Trimming shortened V by 5 bases and J by 4 bases, and 10 bases separated the two germline ends. The germline V gene has CDR1 SEHNR and CDR2 FQNEAQ (reference sequence). The CDR3 region is CASSRPGADTQYF. The CDR3, as DNA: TGTGCCAGCAGCAGACCGGGGGCAGATACGCAGTATTTT.